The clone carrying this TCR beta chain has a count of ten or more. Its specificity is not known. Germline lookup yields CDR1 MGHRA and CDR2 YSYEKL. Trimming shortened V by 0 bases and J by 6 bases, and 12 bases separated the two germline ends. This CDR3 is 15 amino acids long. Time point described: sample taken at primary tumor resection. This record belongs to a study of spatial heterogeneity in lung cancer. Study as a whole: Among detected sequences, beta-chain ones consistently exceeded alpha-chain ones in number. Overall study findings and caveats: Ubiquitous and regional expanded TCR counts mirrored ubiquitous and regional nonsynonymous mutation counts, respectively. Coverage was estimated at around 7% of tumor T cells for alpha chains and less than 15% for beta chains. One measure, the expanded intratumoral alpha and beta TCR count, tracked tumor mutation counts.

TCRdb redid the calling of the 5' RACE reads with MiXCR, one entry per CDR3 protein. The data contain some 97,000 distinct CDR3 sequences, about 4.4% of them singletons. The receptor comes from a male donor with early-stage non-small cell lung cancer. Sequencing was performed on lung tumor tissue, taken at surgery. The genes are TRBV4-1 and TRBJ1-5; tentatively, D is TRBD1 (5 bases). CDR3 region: CASSQDRRGGQPQHF. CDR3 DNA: TGCGCCAGCAGCCAAGATAGAAGGGGCGGTCAGCCCCAGCATTTT.